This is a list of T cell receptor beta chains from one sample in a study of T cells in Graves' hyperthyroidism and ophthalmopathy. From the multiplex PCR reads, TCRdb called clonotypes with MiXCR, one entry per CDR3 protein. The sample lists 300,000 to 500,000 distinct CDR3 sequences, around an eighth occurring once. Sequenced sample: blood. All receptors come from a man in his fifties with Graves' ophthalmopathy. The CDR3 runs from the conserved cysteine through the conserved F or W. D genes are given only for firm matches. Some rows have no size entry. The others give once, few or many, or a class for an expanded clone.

CASSATGTGGGEQYF TGTGCCAGCAGCGCGACAGGGACAGGGGGAGGCGAGCAGTACTTC TRBD1 TRBV7-3 many TRBJ2-7
CASRGGTGLFGYTF TGTGCCAGCAGGGGGGGGACAGGGTTGTTTGGCTACACCTTC TRBD1 TRBV2 many TRBJ1-2
CASSTSGGKQFF TGTGCCAGTAGTACTTCAGGGGGTAAGCAGTTCTTC TRBD1 TRBV19 few TRBJ2-1
CASSRRTGGGSEQFF TGTGCCAGCAGCAGACGGACAGGGGGAGGGAGTGAGCAGTTCTTC TRBD1 TRBV13 many TRBJ2-1
CASSLQGRNEQFF TGTGCCAGCAGCCTACAGGGTAGGAATGAGCAGTTCTTC . TRBV7-2 many TRBJ2-1
CASSLRRAGRGYGYTF TGTGCCAGCAGTCTTCGACGGGCAGGGAGAGGTTATGGCTACACCTTC . TRBV6-9 few TRBJ1-2
CASSQLGHQSSYNEQFF TGCGCCAGCAGCCAACTGGGACACCAAAGCTCCTACAATGAGCAGTTCTTC . TRBV5-1 many TRBJ2-1
CASSRSRTDTQYF TGTGCCAGCAGCCGCTCTCGCACAGATACGCAGTATTTT . TRBV7-9 . TRBJ2-3
CASSMVRNQPQHF TGCGCCAGCAGCATGGTGAGGAATCAGCCCCAGCATTTT . TRBV5-1 . TRBJ1-5
CASSLGWQGVKNIQYF TGTGCCAGCAGCTTAGGGTGGCAGGGAGTTAAAAACATTCAGTACTTC . TRBV11-2 few TRBJ2-4
CASSQGRTGQETQYF TGTGCCAGCAGCCAGGGACGGACAGGGCAAGAGACCCAGTACTTC TRBD1 TRBV14 many TRBJ2-5
CASGLAPPPYEQYF TGTGCCAGCGGCTTGGCGCCTCCGCCCTACGAGCAGTACTTC . TRBV6-1 . TRBJ2-7
CASRLEPGTQYF TGTGCCAGCAGGCTAGAACCTGGGACCCAGTACTTC . TRBV2 many TRBJ2-5
CASSGAGTSGTDTQYF TGTGCCAGCAGCGGAGCCGGGACTAGCGGTACAGATACGCAGTATTTT TRBD2 TRBV9 . TRBJ2-3
CASDPIAQGDTQYF TGTGCCAGCGACCCAATTGCCCAAGGAGATACGCAGTATTTT . TRBV12-3/TRBV12-4 many TRBJ2-3
CASSSVVGGEQFF TGTGCCAGCAGCTCCGTGGTAGGGGGTGAGCAGTTCTTC . TRBV7-6 many TRBJ2-1
CSARDLGEGKRHTTYF TGCAGTGCTAGAGACCTGGGCGAGGGGAAAAGACACACCACATATTTT . TRBV20-1 few TRBJ1-3
CASSDRDTGSYEQYF TGCGCCAGCTCGGACCGGGACACCGGTTCGTACGAGCAGTACTTC . TRBV5-1 many TRBJ2-7
CSARGPGGEQFF TGCAGTGCTAGGGGCCCGGGGGGGGAGCAGTTCTTC TRBD2 TRBV20-1 many TRBJ2-1
CASSQAGSYNEQFF TGCGCCAGCAGCCAAGCGGGCTCCTACAATGAGCAGTTCTTC . TRBV4-1 many TRBJ2-1